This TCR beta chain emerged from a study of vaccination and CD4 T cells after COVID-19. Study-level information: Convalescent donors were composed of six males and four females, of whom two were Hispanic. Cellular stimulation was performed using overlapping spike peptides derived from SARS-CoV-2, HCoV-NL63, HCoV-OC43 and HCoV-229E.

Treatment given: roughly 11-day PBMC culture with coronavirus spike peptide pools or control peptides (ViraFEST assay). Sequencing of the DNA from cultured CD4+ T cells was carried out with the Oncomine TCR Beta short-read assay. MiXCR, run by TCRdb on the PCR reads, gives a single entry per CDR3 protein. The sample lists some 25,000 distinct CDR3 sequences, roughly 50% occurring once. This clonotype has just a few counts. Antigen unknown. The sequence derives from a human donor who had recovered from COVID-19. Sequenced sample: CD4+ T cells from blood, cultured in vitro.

CDR3 DNA: TGTGCCAGCAGCCGCGGGACAGGGGGTAATTCACCCCTCCACTTT. Translated, it gives CASSRGTGGNSPLHF. This chain links TRBV28 with TRBJ1-6, with 11 bases lining up with TRBD1. V lost 6 bases to trimming and J lost 6 bases; unmatched junction nucleotides: 4. The CDR3 is 15 residues long. CDR1 is MDHEN, CDR2 SYDVKM, per germline.